The subject of this entry is one T cell receptor beta chain. What it binds is not known. This sample was included in a study of cytomegalovirus exposure and HLA in healthy donors. Overall study: Researchers found that more than 70% of a few hundred genotyped donors fell within the Caucasian-associated ancestry cluster. Findings and caveats of the study: Testing in vitro showed a few CMV-associated chains specific for CMV antigens. Trimming of TCR beta V- and J-genes showed a link, identified in a later analysis, to a missense DCLRE1C variant. Most TCR sequences showed up rarely, but some public TCRs showed up in many donors.

CDR1 is MNHEY, CDR2 SMNVEV, per germline (reference sequence). CDR3 length equals 15 residues. V was trimmed by 7 bases and J by 2 bases, leaving 12 bases between them. Researchers ran the PCR with 60 Vbeta and 13 Jbeta primers. TCRdb keeps only in-frame clones here, not all; method: immunoSEQ multiplex PCR. The sample records about 160,000 clones, roughly three quarters being singletons. The V gene is TRBV27, the J gene TRBJ2-6; no clear D gene. Sequencing used PBMCs. This clonotype originated in a woman between 50 and 59 years old in good health and CMV-seropositive. For the CDR3, the DNA is TGTGCCAGCAACTCTAATTCGGCTGGGGCCAACGTCCTGACTTTC. The encoded protein is CASNSNSAGANVLTF.